A selection of T cell receptor beta chains follows, all from one sample in a study of OX40 agonist ivuxolimab in advanced cancers. The repertoire was sequenced with immunoSEQ multiplex PCR; TCRdb's copy has only in-frame clones and lacks some. The repertoire holds 85,000 to 100,000 clones, with approximately 85% as singletons. The material was CD4+ or CD8+ T cells sorted from blood, obtained in a trial of the OX40 agonist ivuxolimab. The receptors come from an adult with an advanced solid tumor such as melanoma, head and neck, liver or kidney cancer. Both conserved end residues are part of each CDR3. D genes are given only for firm matches. Size tells how often a clone was seen (once, few, many) or the class of an expanded clone, and some rows leave it out.

D,J,V,size,CDR3,DNA
-,TRBJ1-1,TRBV9,once,CASSVTGQPNTEAFF,TGTGCCAGCAGCGTCACAGGACAGCCGAACACTGAAGCTTTCTTT
-,TRBJ1-5,TRBV5-1,-,CASSLMGSNQPQHF,TGCGCCAGCAGCTTGATGGGAAGCAATCAGCCCCAGCATTTT
-,TRBJ2-5,TRBV6-6,-,CASRTSQETQYF,TGTGCCAGCAGGACTAGCCAAGAGACCCAGTACTTC
TRBD2,TRBJ2-3,TRBV12-5,-,CASGSNYSGRAILDTQYF,TGTGCTAGTGGTTCAAACTATAGCGGGAGGGCCATTCTAGATACGCAGTATTTT
-,TRBJ1-1,TRBV18,-,CASSPTAFEAFF,TGTGCCAGCTCACCAACAGCCTTTGAAGCTTTCTTT
TRBD2,TRBJ2-3,TRBV7-8,-,CASSLWTSGGVTDTQYF,TGTGCCAGCAGCCTTTGGACTAGCGGGGGTGTGACAGATACGCAGTATTTT
TRBD1,TRBJ1-6,TRBV5-1,-,CASSLDTGDYSPLHF,TGCGCCAGCAGCTTGGATACAGGGGACTACTCACCCCTCCACTTT
-,TRBJ2-7,TRBV9,few,CASSVSGSPIYEQYF,TGTGCCAGCAGCGTATCTGGGTCCCCTATCTACGAGCAGTACTTC
TRBD2,TRBJ2-2,TRBV28,-,CASSPGGGTGELFF,TGTGCCAGCAGCCCCGGGGGGGGCACCGGGGAGCTGTTTTTT
TRBD2,TRBJ2-1,TRBV30,-,CAWSGTAGGYNEQFF,TGTGCCTGGAGCGGCACGGCGGGGGGGTACAATGAGCAGTTCTTC
-,TRBJ1-3,TRBV30,-,CAWSGGGNTIYF,TGTGCCTGGAGTGGGGGGGGAAACACCATATATTTT
TRBD1,TRBJ2-2,TRBV7-8,-,CASSYRGSTGELFF,TGTGCCAGCTCGTACAGGGGGTCCACCGGGGAGCTGTTTTTT
TRBD1,TRBJ2-3,TRBV13,-,CASSSPDRGSPDTQYF,TGTGCCAGCAGCTCCCCGGACAGGGGATCACCGGATACGCAGTATTTT
-,TRBJ1-4,TRBV7-9,-,CASSQNVEKLFF,TGTGCCAGCAGCCAAAACGTCGAAAAACTGTTTTTT
-,TRBJ2-3,TRBV7-9,-,CASRYSGADTQYF,TGTGCCAGCAGATATTCGGGGGCAGATACGCAGTATTTT
-,TRBJ1-5,TRBV28,-,CASSLSEGGNQPQHF,TGTGCCAGCAGTTTAAGCGAAGGGGGGAATCAGCCCCAGCATTTT
TRBD2,TRBJ2-5,TRBV5-4,-,CASNPGSGAGWETQYF,TGTGCCAGCAACCCGGGTAGCGGGGCAGGGTGGGAGACCCAGTACTTC
-,TRBJ2-3,TRBV28,-,CASSTPSTDTQYF,TGTGCCAGCAGTACGCCTAGCACAGATACGCAGTATTTT
-,TRBJ2-5,TRBV27,-,CARPFPPQFSQETQYF,TGTGCCAGACCATTTCCTCCCCAATTTTCCCAAGAGACCCAGTACTTC
-,TRBJ2-3,TRBV7-3,-,CASSLGQGGDTQYF,TGTGCCAGCAGCTTAGGGCAGGGCGGAGATACGCAGTATTTT
TRBD2,TRBJ2-7,TRBV7-8,-,CASSLTSGDTYEQYF,TGTGCCAGCAGCCTAACTAGCGGGGACACCTACGAGCAGTACTTC
-,TRBJ2-3,TRBV9,few,CASSVGADTQYF,TGTGCCAGCAGCGTAGGCGCGGATACGCAGTATTTT
TRBD1,TRBJ2-7,TRBV27,-,CASSTYLTSAGTGVLGEQYF,TGTGCCAGCAGTACATATTTAACCTCCGCCGGGACAGGCGTATTGGGGGAGCAGTACTTC
-,TRBJ1-2,TRBV11-2,-,CASSTLLGGNGYTF,TGTGCCAGCAGCACGCTCCTTGGGGGAAATGGCTACACCTTC
-,TRBJ2-3,TRBV7-3,-,CASSITLADTQYF,TGTGCCAGCAGCATTACCTTAGCAGATACGCAGTATTTT